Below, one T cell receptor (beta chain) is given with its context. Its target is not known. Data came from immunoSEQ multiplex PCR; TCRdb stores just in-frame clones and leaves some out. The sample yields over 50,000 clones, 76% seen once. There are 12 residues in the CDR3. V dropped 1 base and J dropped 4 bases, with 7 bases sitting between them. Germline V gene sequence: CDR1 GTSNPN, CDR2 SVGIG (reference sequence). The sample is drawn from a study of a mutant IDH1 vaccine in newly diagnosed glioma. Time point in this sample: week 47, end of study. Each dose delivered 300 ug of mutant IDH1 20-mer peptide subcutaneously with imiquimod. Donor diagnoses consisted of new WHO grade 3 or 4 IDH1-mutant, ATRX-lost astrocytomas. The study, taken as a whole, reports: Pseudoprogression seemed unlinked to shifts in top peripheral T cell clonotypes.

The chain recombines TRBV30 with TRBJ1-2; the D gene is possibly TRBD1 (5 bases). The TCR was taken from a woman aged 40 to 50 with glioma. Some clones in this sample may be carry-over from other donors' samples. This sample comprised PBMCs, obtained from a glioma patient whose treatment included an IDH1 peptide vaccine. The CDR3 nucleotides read TGTGCCTGGAGTGAGGGGCTCTATGGCTACACCTTC. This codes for CAWSEGLYGYTF.